The text below deals with one TCR beta chain. Its antigen is unknown. Within one base of it there is no much larger clone, and no base qualities were kept. Using the deep immunoSEQ assay, TCR CDR3 regions were amplified from genomic DNA by multiplex PCR. Extracted genomic DNA from each cell subset was distributed evenly across all wells of several immunoSEQ 96-well plates, and each plate was treated as a replicate. For sorted subsets, 200 ng of genomic DNA, equivalent to 25,000 to 35,000 T cell genomes, went into each replicate PCR. The purified libraries were quantified using a Qubit 3.0 fluorometer, sized with a Bioanalyzer 2100, and then quantified again using the KAPA Library Quantification kit. Every immunoSEQ 96-well plate was sequenced on a dedicated single-read 150-cycle Illumina NextSeq 550 flow cell. Under the source paper's analysis protocol: Because the immunoSEQ output included only junctional sequences and no quality scores, the filtering could not be the same as the filtering used for full-length reads. To assign V/J genes and CDR3, sequences were annotated against IMGT germline references using PyIR, a Python wrapper for IgBLAST v1.9. Any read was removed if the V/J assignment was weak (E-value above 1e-6), the CDR3 was missing, or the read contained stop codons, out-of-frame junctions, or ambiguous translated residues. A V3J clonotype was defined by an identical inferred V gene, J gene, and CDR3 amino acid sequence. To compute the percentage overlap between repertoires, the number of shared unique clonotypes was divided by the size of the smaller repertoire. Richness of each repertoire was evaluated using RTK rarefaction, the Chao1 estimator, and Recon v2.1 estimates of unobserved clonotypes. Generation probabilities for all TCRbeta clonotypes obtained by the gDNA method from a handful of donors were computed using OLGA. What TCRdb holds here is the immuneACCESS table cut down to in-frame rearrangements. Part of the clones is not present; checked against another copy, under half of the missing clones reflect an unresolved V gene, and the others are unexplained. That table supplies the V and J calls and clone size; D and trimming were determined from the DNA. A total of around 2,100,000 clones appear in this sample, 85% to 95% of them only once. The top ten clones comprise 0.95% to 1.5% of the sample.

The sample is drawn from a study of shared clonotypes between healthy human individuals (dated by TCRdb to 2019 to 2021). For context, the study as a whole: The cohort comprised a couple of women and a few men aged 18 to 49 years. Per donor, three plates each were used for CD4 naive and CD4 memory, two for CD8 naive, and one for CD8 memory. Blood TCR repertoires of a handful of healthy adults were deeply sequenced to estimate repertoire size and the extent of clonotype sharing between individuals. To increase sequencing depth and limit assay-specific biases, different laboratories used diverse techniques to prepare libraries and sequence TCR repertoires. Per donor, leukapheresis produced somewhere between about 0.8 and 9 billion PBMCs.

CDR1 and CDR2 were assigned from the germline V gene (reference sequence) as SGHNT and YYREEE. The germline ends are 10 bases apart after V is trimmed by 2 bases and J by 5 bases. The CDR3 starts with the cysteine, ends with the phenylalanine, and has 13 residues. CDR3 DNA is the only sequence kept; it has 39 bases, read in frame from the first base. For the CD8 naive samples, CD45RO-negative cells were positively selected for CCR7, yielding a CD45RA+CCR7+ population from which TemRA cells were excluded. The donors were healthy, HIV-negative adults with no recently reported acute infections or vaccinations. Only Caucasian adults living in Nashville, Tennessee, USA were represented among the donors. After blood collection by leukapheresis, PBMCs were isolated using Ficoll-Histopaque density gradient centrifugation and then cryopreserved in the vapor phase of liquid nitrogen. Analytical flow cytometry was used to check the purity and quantity of each magnetically sorted T cell population. From each sorted fraction, genomic DNA was isolated and quantified by UV absorbance on a Nanodrop 2000c.

Results the study describes overall, beyond this receptor: Even with the large sequencing depth, rarefaction of the sorted-subset datasets indicated that sequencing was incomplete. Approximately 4.8% of naive CD4, 3.5% of naive CD8, roughly 2.5% of memory CD4, and around 0.42% of memory CD8 clonotypes were shared across a few donors. Based on pairwise subsampling, the degree of clonotype sharing among donors was expected to be affected by sequencing depth. Because the study included only a small number of donors, the genetic and exposure-history diversity represented was limited. Clonotypes shared by all four sorted-subset donors showed higher generation probabilities than non-shared clonotypes. Sampling was restricted to blood, and TCR repertoires in tissues likely differ from the TCR repertoires found in blood. Estimated clonotype richness was generally larger for naive than for memory subsets.

This clonotype was obtained from a man between 18 and 35 years old in good health. The rearrangement combines TRBV5-4 with TRBJ2-5; the D gene is unclear. The specimen was naive CD8+ T cells sorted from blood. This specimen's cell subset or site label, per the study, means: CD45RA+CCR7+. The CDR3 amino acid sequence is: CASSFKGEETQYF. The nucleotides are TGTGCCAGCAGCTTTAAAGGCGAGGAGACCCAGTACTTC.